The 14 T cell receptor beta chains below all came from one sample that was sequenced in a study of memory CD4+ T cells and cytomegalovirus serostatus. Single viable CD3+CD4+CD8-CD45RO+ cells were sorted as the memory CD4+ T cells. Only in-frame clones appear in the TCRdb table, and some are missing; sequencing was by immunoSEQ multiplex PCR. Of 35,000 to 50,000 clones in the sample, approximately 84% were seen once. What was sequenced was memory CD4+ T cells from blood. These receptors were obtained from an adult in good health and CMV-seronegative.

This clone was observed a few times. V usage is TRBV6-1 and J usage is TRBJ1-6, with no clear D. The CDR3 consists of 14 residues. The V end lost 1 base, the J end lost 10 bases, and 11 bases lay between the germline ends. CDR1 is MNHNS and CDR2 is SASEGT in the germline V gene. CDR3 loop: CASSEVGVTSPLHF. The CDR3 DNA sequence: TGTGCCAGCAGTGAAGTTGGGGTCACCTCACCCCTCCACTTT.

The gene calls are TRBV29-1 and TRBJ2-5, with 8 positions matching TRBD2. CDR3 size: 14 residues. J lost 5 bases, V lost 2 bases, and 7 bases had no gene match. The germline V gene has CDR1 SQVTM and CDR2 ANQGSEA. The CDR3: CSVETGGGAETQYF. CDR3 sequence (DNA): TGCAGCGTTGAAACCGGGGGGGGCGCGGAGACCCAGTACTTC.

This clone was observed a handful of times. The chain is built from TRBV2 and TRBJ2-1, with 11 bases fitting TRBD2. From germline, CDR1 is SNHLY and CDR2 FYNNEI. The CDR3 has 15 amino acids. Trimming at V came to 1 base and at J to 12 bases, leaving 8 bases not matched to a gene. CDR3 sequence (DNA): TGTGCCAGCAGTGAAGGGCTAGCGGGGGGAGGTCGGCAGTTCTTC. Its protein product is CASSEGLAGGGRQFF.

This chain joins TRBV6-5 and TRBJ1-4; 8 nucleotides agree with TRBD1. The CDR3 is made up of 14 amino acids. Germline assignment: CDR1 MNHEY and CDR2 SVGAGI. Trimming removed 6 bases from V and 6 bases from J; junction bases left unmatched: 6. This CDR3 is CASRADRADEKLFF. The CDR3 nucleotides read TGTGCCAGCAGGGCGGACAGGGCTGATGAAAAACTGTTTTTT.

This sequence joins TRBV30 and TRBJ2-3; the match to TRBD1 covers 8 bases. V trimming: 4 bases; J trimming: 5 bases; junction bases outside the gene matches: 11. Germline V gene sequence: CDR1 GTSNPN, CDR2 SVGIG (reference sequence). CDR3 length: 15 residues. The CDR3 reads CAWKPGQALKDTQYF. The CDR3 DNA follows: TGTGCCTGGAAACCGGGACAGGCATTGAAAGATACGCAGTATTTT.

This chain connects TRBV6-6 to TRBJ1-1; no clear D gene. V was shortened by 3 bases and J by 1 base, with 9 bases between the two germline ends. The V gene's germline CDR1 is MNHNY and CDR2 SVGAGI (reference sequence). There are 14 residues in the CDR3. CDR3 in amino acids: CASSYRAGNTEAFF. In DNA, the CDR3 is TGTGCCAGCAGTTATCGGGCAGGGAACACTGAAGCTTTCTTT.

V usage is TRBV11-2 and J usage is TRBJ2-7; 11 nucleotides align to TRBD1. The trim removed 2 bases at V and 5 bases at J, leaving 11 bases unmatched. The CDR3 contains 17 residues. Germline V gene sequence: CDR1 SGHAT, CDR2 FQNNGV. Here the CDR3 DNA reads TGTGCCAGCAGCTTACGGCCCGGGACAGGGGGTAATAACGAGCAGTACTTC. This sequence encodes CASSLRPGTGGNNEQYF.

The chain has TRBV7-8 and TRBJ2-1; 8 bases are a match to TRBD2. J lost 0 bases, V lost 2 bases, and 6 bases had no gene match. The CDR3 is 17 residues long. Germline V CDR1 and CDR2: SGHVS, FQNEAQ. CDR3 nucleotides: TGTGCCAGCAGCTTACGGGAGGGGGGAACCTCCTACAATGAGCAGTTCTTC. It encodes CASSLREGGTSYNEQFF.

V usage is TRBV5-6 and J usage is TRBJ2-3; 8 bases line up with TRBD2. Germline V gene sequence: CDR1 SGHDT, CDR2 YYEEEE. The CDR3 is 18 amino acids. The V segment lost 0 bases and the J segment 2 bases; nucleotides outside the gene matches: 11. CDR3 in DNA: TGTGCCAGCAGCTTGGATTCGGGCGGGGGGTTATACACAGATACGCAGTATTTT. It is translated as CASSLDSGGGLYTDTQYF.

A word on this clone: One junction end disagrees with the germline gene, perhaps due to a read error. This chain joins TRBV5-4 and TRBJ2-1, with 9 bases matching TRBD2. The CDR3 has 19 residues. CDR1 SGHNT and CDR2 YYREEE come from the germline V gene (reference sequence). CDR3 protein: CAGSLGPGRAGSGGSEQFF. The CDR3 region has the DNA TGTGCCGGCAGCCTCGGGCCGGGCAGGGCGGGAAGCGGGGGGTCTGAGCAGTTCTTC.

The chain combines TRBV9 with TRBJ2-3; tentative D call: TRBD2 (6 bases). Trimming took off 1 base at V and 2 bases at J, with 11 bases between the two ends. Germline-derived CDR1 and CDR2 are SGDLS and YYNGEE. CDR3 length: 15 residues. The CDR3 is CASSVSTSHTDTQYF. The CDR3, as DNA: TGTGCCAGCAGCGTATCAACTAGCCACACAGATACGCAGTATTTT. Combining the CDR3 with reference TRBV9 and TRBJ2-3 gives the whole variable domain DSGVTQTPKHLITATGQRVTLRCSPRSGDLSVYWYQQSLDQGLQFLIQYYNGEERAKGNILERFSAQQFPDLHSELNLSSLELGDSALYFCASSVSTSHTDTQYFGPGTRLTVL.

The genes are TRBV6-1 and TRBJ2-1, with 8 bases that match TRBD2. Germline V gives CDR1 MNHNS, CDR2 SASEGT. This CDR3 has 13 residues. Germline trimming cut 6 bases from V and 6 bases from J; bases unmatched to any gene: 4. The CDR3 spells CASRRGVGNEQFF. The CDR3 DNA sequence: TGTGCCAGCAGGCGGGGGGTAGGCAATGAGCAGTTCTTC.

This clone appeared a single time. The rearrangement links TRBV11-2 to TRBJ1-4, with 8 bases that match TRBD1. CDR1 and CDR2 (germline): SGHAT, FQNNGV. Losses at the gene ends were 1 base for V and 5 bases for J; bases not matched to a gene: 3. The length of the CDR3 is 15 residues. CDR3 nucleotide sequence: TGTGCCAGCAGCTTAGGACAGGGGAACAATGAAAAACTGTTTTTT. It is translated as CASSLGQGNNEKLFF.

A single count supports this clone. Germline is not matched at one junction end, which may reflect a read error. Other DNA sequences in the sample encode the same CDR3. This sequence joins TRBV18 and TRBJ1-4, with D hard to call. This CDR3 contains 17 residues. Per the germline V gene, CDR1 is KGHSH and CDR2 is LQKENI. The CDR3 region has the DNA TGTGCCAGCTCACTACGGACCTTAGAAAGGACTAATGAAAAGCTGTTTTTT. It is translated as CASSLRTLERTNEKLFF.